These 4 T cell receptor beta chains share one sample of origin, sequenced in a study of identical twins. TCRdb fed the 5' RACE reads into MiXCR, producing one record per CDR3 protein. The sample includes over 600,000 distinct CDR3 sequences, around 20% of them seen just once. The data were also submitted as part of a second study, on T cells expressing NK-cell markers.

The sample comprised PBMCs. The receptors here all came from a woman under 30 in good health.

The V and J genes are TRBV5-1 and TRBJ2-3; 11 bases align to TRBD2. Germline V gene lookup returns CDR1 SGHRS and CDR2 YFSETQ. J gave up 5 bases and V 3 bases, and 2 bases lay outside the gene matches. This CDR3 has 14 amino acids. CDR3 sequence: CASSSLAGVDTQYF. The CDR3 DNA reads TGCGCCAGCAGCTCACTAGCGGGAGTAGATACGCAGTATTTT.

This clonotype has at least ten counts. This CDR3 is CASSRAGFSYEQYF. The CDR3 DNA reads as TGTGCCAGCAGTCGAGCGGGATTCTCCTACGAGCAGTACTTC. The chain uses TRBV12-3 or TRBV12-4 and TRBJ2-7; 7 nucleotides line up with TRBD2. This CDR3 contains 14 residues. The junction had 4 bases not matched to a gene; V was cut back by 5 bases and J by 0 bases.

This clonotype was observed many times. The gene calls are TRBV12-3 or TRBV12-4 and TRBJ2-7; D possibly corresponds to TRBD2 (6 bases). V was clipped by 1 base and J by 6 bases, with 13 bases between them. The CDR3 runs 14 residues. The chain's CDR3 is CASSLGGGVREQYF. The CDR3, as DNA: TGTGCCAGCAGTTTAGGCGGAGGGGTCCGCGAGCAGTACTTC.

This clonotype was seen a handful of times. The gene calls are TRBV20-1 and TRBJ2-7, with D tentatively TRBD2 (7 bases). The CDR3 length is 15 residues. The germline V gene encodes CDR1 DFQATT and CDR2 SNEGSKA (reference sequence). Trimming took off 0 bases at V and 4 bases at J, with 16 bases between the two ends. CDR3 loop: CSARDMGGALYEQYF. The CDR3 DNA sequence: TGCAGTGCTAGAGATATGGGGGGGGCTCTGTACGAGCAGTACTTC.